What follows are 30 T cell receptor beta chains derived from one specimen sequenced in a study of CD8 T cells in Susac syndrome. Reverse transcription of roughly 0.45 to 1 ug RNA used random hexamers. Each CDR3 protein is one row after TCRdb ran MiXCR on the immunoSEQ multiplex PCR reads. Seen here are around 130,000 distinct CDR3 sequences, 85% to 95% observed once, and the top ten hold 0.095% to 0.1%. The sequencing sample was made of CD4+ T cells from PBMCs. The origin of the receptors is a human donor in good health.

The V call is TRBV5-5, the J call TRBJ2-7; 8 nucleotides line up with TRBD1. Germline V lookup: CDR1 SGHKS, CDR2 YYEKEE (reference sequence). The CDR3 runs to 14 residues. The junction had 7 bases not matched to a gene; V was cut back by 4 bases and J by 4 bases. The CDR3 nucleotides are TGTGCCAGCAGCGAACAGGGGGAGGTATACGAGCAGTACTTC. This sequence encodes CASSEQGEVYEQYF.

This rearrangement joins TRBV7-9 to TRBJ2-5; 8 nucleotides align to TRBD2. The germline V gene encodes CDR1 SEHNR and CDR2 FQNEAQ (reference sequence). The CDR3 is 17 residues long. The J segment lost 2 bases and the V segment lost 4 bases, leaving 12 bases of the junction unmatched. The CDR3 sequence: CASSSIRTSRGQETQYF. The CDR3, as DNA: TGTGCCAGCAGCTCTATTAGGACTAGCAGGGGTCAAGAGACCCAGTACTTC. Together with reference TRBV7-9 and TRBJ2-5, the CDR3 gives the full variable domain: DTGVSQNPRHKITKRGQNVTFRCDPISEHNRLYWYRQTLGQGPEFLTYFQNEAQLEKSRLLSDRFSAERPKGSFSTLEIQRTEQGDSAMYLCASSSIRTSRGQETQYFGPGTRLLVL.

V usage is TRBV12-3 or TRBV12-4 and J usage is TRBJ1-1; D ambiguous. The CDR3 length is 13 residues. Trimming stripped 5 bases from V and 4 bases from J, with 11 bases between. The CDR3 loop is CASSPSYRTEAFF. CDR3 bases: TGTGCCAGCAGTCCCTCTTATCGCACTGAAGCTTTCTTT.

V is TRBV4-2 and J is TRBJ2-3; D gene unclear. This CDR3 region has 14 residues. V was shortened by 0 bases and J by 2 bases, with 6 bases between the two germline ends. CDR1 and CDR2 from the germline V gene are LGHNA and YNFKEQ. Here the CDR3 DNA reads TGTGCCAGCAGCCAAGAAGGCGTCACAGATACGCAGTATTTT. Translation: CASSQEGVTDTQYF.

V and J are TRBV5-4 and TRBJ2-1; 10 bases align to TRBD1. Germline values: CDR1 SGHNT, CDR2 YYREEE (reference sequence). The CDR3 length is 16 residues. Trimming at V came to 0 bases and at J to 6 bases, leaving 6 bases not matched to a gene. CDR3 region: CASSLEGTGVGNEQFF. CDR3 nucleotide sequence: TGTGCCAGCAGCTTGGAAGGGACAGGGGTCGGCAATGAGCAGTTCTTC.

The rearrangement uses TRBV30 and TRBJ2-5; D is ambiguous. The CDR3 runs to 14 residues. Trimming removed 7 bases from V and 5 bases from J, with 20 bases in between. CDR1 and CDR2 (germline): GTSNPN, SVGIG (reference sequence). The CDR3 loop is CASTPESRIETQYF. CDR3 DNA sequence: TGTGCCTCAACTCCCGAGAGTAGGATCGAGACCCAGTACTTC.

V is TRBV2 and J is TRBJ1-2, with TRBD1 matching over 11 bases. The CDR3 has 13 amino acids. Germline V lookup: CDR1 SNHLY, CDR2 FYNNEI. Trimming at V came to 5 bases and at J to 7 bases, leaving 3 bases not matched to a gene. The CDR3 DNA is TGTGCCAGCAGTTTGGACAGGGGGCCTGGCTACACCTTC. Translating it yields CASSLDRGPGYTF.

V usage is TRBV19 and J usage is TRBJ1-4; D might be TRBD1 (6 bases). The CDR3 runs to 14 residues. Germline V gene data show CDR1 as LNHDA and CDR2 as SQIVND (reference sequence). V was shortened by 4 bases and J by 5 bases, with 11 bases between the two germline ends. Here the CDR3 reads CASSTGHPNEKLFF. CDR3 in DNA: TGTGCCAGTAGTACGGGACACCCAAATGAAAAACTGTTTTTT.

The V gene is TRBV30, the J gene TRBJ1-3; the D is unclear. V gave up 2 bases and J gave up 1 base, with 24 bases separating them. This CDR3 contains 19 residues. Per the germline V gene, CDR1 is GTSNPN and CDR2 is SVGIG (reference sequence). The DNA of the CDR3 is TGTGCCTGGAGTCCCACCCTCCTTCTGGGGTACCCTTCTGGAAACACCATATATTTT. This gives the protein CAWSPTLLLGYPSGNTIYF.

V and J are TRBV25-1 and TRBJ1-4, with D unclear. CDR3 size: 14 residues. Germline V gives CDR1 MGHDK, CDR2 SYGVNS. Trimming left V 6 bases short and J 0 bases short, with 8 bases between. As DNA, the CDR3 is TGTGCCAGCAGCGGTGGGGCAACTAATGAAAAACTGTTTTTT. Translation: CASSGGATNEKLFF.

The gene calls are TRBV6-5 and TRBJ2-3; no clear D gene. The V and J ends lost 0 bases and 10 bases respectively, with 11 bases between them. The CDR3 totals 13 residues. CDR1 and CDR2 from the germline V gene are MNHEY and SVGAGI. In DNA form, the CDR3 reads TGTGCCAGCAGTTACTCTTTAGGGCAGTCGCAGTATTTT. It translates to CASSYSLGQSQYF.

The rearrangement joins TRBV19 to TRBJ2-1; 8 bases fit TRBD1. The CDR3 consists of 16 residues. V trimming: 4 bases; J trimming: 7 bases; junction bases outside the gene matches: 12. Per the germline V gene, CDR1 is LNHDA and CDR2 is SQIVND (reference sequence). The CDR3 DNA follows: TGTGCCAGTAGTACGCGACAGGGGACTCGGGTTAATGAGCAGTTCTTC. It encodes CASSTRQGTRVNEQFF.

This chain links TRBV6-5 with TRBJ1-2; D remains ambiguous. This CDR3 has 14 residues. Looked up from germline, CDR1 is MNHEY and CDR2 is SVGAGI. The germline V and J ends were trimmed by 5 bases and 2 bases, with 12 bases remaining between them. The CDR3: CASSLTAGNYGYTF. The CDR3 DNA reads TGTGCCAGCAGTCTTACGGCGGGGAACTATGGCTACACCTTC.

The V call is TRBV7-2, the J call TRBJ2-1; D possibly corresponds to TRBD2 (7 bases). CDR1 and CDR2 from the germline V gene are SGHTA and FQGNSA. This CDR3 has 15 residues. V shed 5 bases and J shed 6 bases, with 17 bases lying between them. In nucleotides, the CDR3 is TGTGCCAGCAGCCCAGGGAGGGGGGGGTTCAATGAGCAGTTCTTC. It codes for CASSPGRGGFNEQFF.

CDR3 in amino acids: CASSLSRWGRRGNEQFF. In DNA form, the CDR3 reads TGTGCCAGCAGTTTAAGTCGATGGGGGAGGCGAGGTAATGAGCAGTTCTTC. The V gene is TRBV28, the J gene TRBJ2-1; tentative D call: TRBD2 (6 bases). V was clipped by 2 bases and J by 7 bases, with 21 bases between them. This CDR3 spans 17 amino acids. Germline V gene sequence: CDR1 MDHEN, CDR2 SYDVKM. Together with reference TRBV28 and TRBJ2-1, the CDR3 gives the full variable domain: DVKVTQSSRYLVKRTGEKVFLECVQDMDHENMFWYRQDPGLGLRLIYFSYDVKMKEKGDIPEGYSVSREKKERFSLILESASTNQTSMYLCASSLSRWGRRGNEQFFGPGTRLTVL.

The chain combines TRBV2 with TRBJ2-3, with D unresolved. V was pared by 6 bases and J by 2 bases, with 9 bases between. This CDR3 has 13 amino acids. Germline CDR1 reads SNHLY; CDR2 reads FYNNEI. CDR3 nucleotide sequence: TGTGCCAGCAGCCCCCTTCCCACAGATACGCAGTATTTT. Translated: CASSPLPTDTQYF.

The V gene is TRBV7-2, the J gene TRBJ2-5; a weak D match, TRBD2 (6 bases). Germline lookup yields CDR1 SGHTA and CDR2 FQGNSA. Deletions cut 3 bases from V and 1 base from J, with 12 bases between. The CDR3 length is 15 residues. CDR3 residues: CASSLFGGPQETQYF. Here the CDR3 DNA reads TGTGCCAGCAGCTTGTTTGGAGGGCCCCAAGAGACCCAGTACTTC.

The chain couples TRBV7-9 to TRBJ2-7; 8 nucleotides match TRBD2. J was trimmed by 4 bases and V by 4 bases; bases with no gene match: 9. This CDR3 spans 15 amino acids. Germline-derived CDR1 and CDR2 are SEHNR and FQNEAQ (reference sequence). The CDR3, as DNA: TGTGCCAGCAGCTCCGTTGACGCTAGCGGGTACGAGCAGTACTTC. It codes for CASSSVDASGYEQYF.

This chain uses TRBV2 with TRBJ2-1; TRBD2 might be the D (6 bases). Germline values: CDR1 SNHLY, CDR2 FYNNEI. The CDR3 spans 12 residues. Trimming removed 8 bases at V and 7 bases at J, with 12 bases between. DNA for the CDR3: TGTGCCAGCGGGGGACTTGTGAATGAGCAGTTCTTC. It yields the protein CASGGLVNEQFF.

This chain uses TRBV6-2 or TRBV6-3 with TRBJ2-3; D may correspond to TRBD1 or TRBD2 (5 bases each). Trimming took 7 bases from V and 3 from J, leaving 11 bases between them. The V gene's germline CDR1 is MNHEY and CDR2 SVGEGT. The CDR3 has 13 residues. This CDR3 is CASKRAGTDTQYF. The CDR3 nucleotides are TGTGCCAGCAAGAGGGCAGGGACAGATACGCAGTATTTT.

The chain links TRBV3-1 to TRBJ2-1; 7 nucleotides align to TRBD2. V trimming: 2 bases; J trimming: 5 bases; junction bases outside the gene matches: 9. Per germline, CDR1 LGHDT and CDR2 YNNKEL (reference sequence). The CDR3 extends over 16 amino acids. This CDR3 reads CASSQTGTIAHNEQFF. The CDR3 bases are TGTGCCAGCAGCCAAACCGGGACTATTGCGCACAATGAGCAGTTCTTC.

With regard to this clonotype: One end of the junction fails to match germline, which may point to a read error. The chain employs TRBV7-7 and TRBJ1-5; D not resolved. The germline CDR1 and CDR2 sequences are SSHAT and FNYEAQ (reference sequence). The CDR3 length is 15 residues. The CDR3 DNA sequence: TGTGCTAGCAGCTCGGAACGTTATAGCAATCAGCCCCAGCATTTT. This gives the protein CASSSERYSNQPQHF. The whole variable domain, filled in from reference TRBV7-7 and TRBJ1-5, reads GAGVSQSPRYKVTKRGQDVTLRCDPISSHATLYWYQQALGQGPEFLTYFNYEAQPDKSGLPSDRFSAERPEGSISTLTIQRTEQRDSAMYRCASSSERYSNQPQHFGDGTRLSIL.

V is TRBV3-1 and J is TRBJ1-1; D is perhaps TRBD1 (6 bases). The CDR3 is 12 amino acids. Between the trimmed V and J ends, which lost 3 bases and 4 bases, there was a span of 6 bases. Germline V lookup: CDR1 LGHDT, CDR2 YNNKEL (reference sequence). CDR3 sequence (DNA): TGTGCCAGCAGCCAGGGGGCCACTGAAGCTTTCTTT. Encoded protein: CASSQGATEAFF.

The chain carries TRBV10-3 and TRBJ2-5; either TRBD1 or TRBD2 may supply D (5 bases each). The CDR3 is 12 amino acids. V lost 5 bases and J lost 4, with 8 bases in between. The germline V gene encodes CDR1 ENHRY and CDR2 SYGVKD. CDR3 amino acids: CAISRDGETQYF. The CDR3 nucleotides read TGTGCCATCAGTCGGGACGGAGAGACCCAGTACTTC.

As DNA, the CDR3 is TGCGCCAGCAGCGGGGGCGGGACAGGGAACTACGAGCAGTACTTC. This codes for CASSGGGTGNYEQYF. The chain is built from TRBV5-1 and TRBJ2-7, with 9 positions matching TRBD1. The V segment lost 4 bases and the J segment 3 bases; nucleotides outside the gene matches: 8. This CDR3 spans 15 amino acids. CDR1 and CDR2 (germline): SGHRS, YFSETQ.

This clonotype was seen only once. The chain carries TRBV27 and TRBJ2-1; D possibly corresponds to TRBD2 (6 bases). The CDR3 length is 14 residues. Germline CDR1 MNHEY, CDR2 SMNVEV (reference sequence). V was trimmed by 3 bases and J by 7 bases, leaving 13 bases between them. The CDR3 protein is CASSFISGGNEQFF. CDR3 nucleotides: TGTGCCAGCAGTTTTATTTCAGGAGGGAATGAGCAGTTCTTC.

The chain links TRBV20-1 to TRBJ1-5; 8 bases map to TRBD1. Losses at the gene ends were 4 bases for V and 3 bases for J; bases not matched to a gene: 11. The CDR3 covers 16 residues. Germline V gives CDR1 DFQATT, CDR2 SNEGSKA (reference sequence). CDR3 nucleotides: TGCAGTGCTATTACACGACAGGGGTATGACAATCAGCCCCAGCATTTT. Residues: CSAITRQGYDNQPQHF.

This clonotype was counted between two and nine times. The chain recombines TRBV7-9 with TRBJ1-2, with 7 nucleotides matching TRBD1. The CDR3 runs to 13 residues. V was pared by 1 base and J by 8 bases, with 4 bases of the junction left unmatched. Germline V gene sequence: CDR1 SEHNR, CDR2 FQNEAQ (reference sequence). The DNA of the CDR3 is TGTGCCAGCAGCTTAGGACAGGGTAGCGGCTACACCTTC. As protein: CASSLGQGSGYTF. Full variable domain (rest looked up from reference TRBV7-9 and TRBJ1-2): DTGVSQNPRHKITKRGQNVTFRCDPISEHNRLYWYRQTLGQGPEFLTYFQNEAQLEKSRLLSDRFSAERPKGSFSTLEIQRTEQGDSAMYLCASSLGQGSGYTFGSGTRLTVV.

The CDR3 spells CASTSGRSYEQYF. Written as DNA, the CDR3 is TGTGCCAGCACGAGCGGGAGGTCCTACGAGCAGTACTTC. The V gene is TRBV14, the J gene TRBJ2-7, with 9 positions matching TRBD2. CDR1 and CDR2 from the germline V gene are SGHDN and FVKESK. This CDR3 has 13 amino acids. V lost 7 bases and J lost 1; bases outside the gene matches: 2.

V gene TRBV5-1 combines with J gene TRBJ1-3; D uncertain. The CDR3 spans 16 residues. The V end lost 4 bases, the J end lost 0 bases, and 14 bases lay between the germline ends. Per germline, CDR1 SGHRS and CDR2 YFSETQ. The CDR3 bases are TGCGCCAGCAGCACCGGAGCGGCTAGCTCTGGAAACACCATATATTTT. Translation: CASSTGAASSGNTIYF. Full variable domain (rest looked up from reference TRBV5-1 and TRBJ1-3): KAGVTQTPRYLIKTRGQQVTLSCSPISGHRSVSWYQQTPGQGLQFLFEYFSETQRNKGNFPGRFSGRQFSNSRSEMNVSTLELGDSALYLCASSTGAASSGNTIYFGEGSWLTVV.